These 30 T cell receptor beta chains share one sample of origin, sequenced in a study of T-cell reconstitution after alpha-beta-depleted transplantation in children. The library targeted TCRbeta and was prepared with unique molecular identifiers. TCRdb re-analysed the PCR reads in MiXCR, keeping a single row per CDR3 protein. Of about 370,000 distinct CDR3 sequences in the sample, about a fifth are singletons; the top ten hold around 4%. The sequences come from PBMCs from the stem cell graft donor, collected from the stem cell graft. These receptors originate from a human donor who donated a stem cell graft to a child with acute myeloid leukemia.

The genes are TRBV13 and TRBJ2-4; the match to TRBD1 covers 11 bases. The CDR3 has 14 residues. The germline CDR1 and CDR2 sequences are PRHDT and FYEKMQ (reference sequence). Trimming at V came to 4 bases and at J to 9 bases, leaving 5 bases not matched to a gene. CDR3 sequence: CASSSGQGAGIQYF. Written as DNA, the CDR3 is TGTGCCAGCAGCTCCGGACAGGGGGCTGGCATTCAGTACTTC.

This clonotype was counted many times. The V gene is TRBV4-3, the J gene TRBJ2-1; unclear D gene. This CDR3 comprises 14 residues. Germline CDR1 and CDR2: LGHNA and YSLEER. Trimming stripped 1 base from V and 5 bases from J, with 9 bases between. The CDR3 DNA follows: TGCGCCAGCAGCCAAGGAAGCATGGACAATGAGCAGTTCTTC. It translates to CASSQGSMDNEQFF.

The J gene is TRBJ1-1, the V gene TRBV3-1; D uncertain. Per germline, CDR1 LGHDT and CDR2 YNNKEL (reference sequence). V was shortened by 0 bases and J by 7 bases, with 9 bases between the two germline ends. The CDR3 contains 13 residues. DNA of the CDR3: TGTGCCAGCAGCCAAGATCAACAGAATGAAGCTTTCTTT. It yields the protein CASSQDQQNEAFF.

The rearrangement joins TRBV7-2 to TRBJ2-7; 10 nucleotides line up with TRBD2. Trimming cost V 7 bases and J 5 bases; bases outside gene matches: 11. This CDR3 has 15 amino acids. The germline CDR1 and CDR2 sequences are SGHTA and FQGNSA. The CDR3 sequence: CASTPSGLAGDEQYF. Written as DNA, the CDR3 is TGTGCCAGCACCCCAAGTGGGCTAGCGGGAGACGAGCAGTACTTC.

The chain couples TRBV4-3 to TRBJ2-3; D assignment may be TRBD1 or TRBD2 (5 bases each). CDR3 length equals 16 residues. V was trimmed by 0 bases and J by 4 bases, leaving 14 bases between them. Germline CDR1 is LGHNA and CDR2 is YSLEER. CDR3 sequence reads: CASSQDLGVAADTQYF. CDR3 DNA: TGCGCCAGCAGCCAAGATCTGGGGGTAGCTGCAGATACGCAGTATTTT.

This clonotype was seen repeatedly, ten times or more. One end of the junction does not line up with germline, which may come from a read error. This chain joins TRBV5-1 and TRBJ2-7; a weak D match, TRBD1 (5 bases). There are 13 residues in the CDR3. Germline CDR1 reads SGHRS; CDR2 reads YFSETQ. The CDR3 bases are TGTGCCAGCAGCCCCGACAGCTCCTACGAGCAGTACTTC. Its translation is CASSPDSSYEQYF.

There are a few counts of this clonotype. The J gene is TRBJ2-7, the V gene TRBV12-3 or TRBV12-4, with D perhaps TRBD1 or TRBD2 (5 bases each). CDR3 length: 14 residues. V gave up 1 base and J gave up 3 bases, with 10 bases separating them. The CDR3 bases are TGTGCCAGCAGTTTAGAGGGGACCGTCTACGAGCAGTACTTC. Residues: CASSLEGTVYEQYF.

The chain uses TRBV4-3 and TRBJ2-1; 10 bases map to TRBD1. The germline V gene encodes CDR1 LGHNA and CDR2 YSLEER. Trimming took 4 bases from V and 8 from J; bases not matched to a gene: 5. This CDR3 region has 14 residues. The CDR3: CASSLGTGDHEQFF. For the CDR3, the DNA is TGCGCCAGCAGCCTCGGGACAGGGGACCATGAGCAGTTCTTC.

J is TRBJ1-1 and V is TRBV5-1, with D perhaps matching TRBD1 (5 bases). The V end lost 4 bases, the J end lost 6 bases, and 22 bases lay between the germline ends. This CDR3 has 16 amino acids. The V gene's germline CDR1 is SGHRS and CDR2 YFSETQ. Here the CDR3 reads CASSGGPDPGRAEAFF. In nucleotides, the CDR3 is TGCGCCAGCAGCGGTGGCCCAGACCCGGGACGCGCTGAAGCTTTCTTT.

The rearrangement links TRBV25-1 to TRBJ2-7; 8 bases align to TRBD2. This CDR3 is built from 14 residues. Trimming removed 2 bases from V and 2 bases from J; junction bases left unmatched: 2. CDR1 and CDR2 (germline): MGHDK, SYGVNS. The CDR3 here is CASSEREGPYEQYF. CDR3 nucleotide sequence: TGTGCCAGCAGTGAACGGGAGGGGCCCTACGAGCAGTACTTC.

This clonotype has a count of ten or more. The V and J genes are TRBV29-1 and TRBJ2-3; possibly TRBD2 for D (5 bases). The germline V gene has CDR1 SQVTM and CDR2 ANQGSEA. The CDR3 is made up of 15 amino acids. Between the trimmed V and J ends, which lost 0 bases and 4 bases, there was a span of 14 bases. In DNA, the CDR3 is TGCAGCGTTGAAGATCCGGACGGGGTGGCAGATACGCAGTATTTT. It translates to CSVEDPDGVADTQYF.

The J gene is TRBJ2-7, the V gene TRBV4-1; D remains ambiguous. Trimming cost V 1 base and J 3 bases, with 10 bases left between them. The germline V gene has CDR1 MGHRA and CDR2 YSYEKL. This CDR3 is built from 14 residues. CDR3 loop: CASSQVGQYYEQYF. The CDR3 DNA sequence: TGCGCCAGCAGCCAAGTCGGGCAGTACTACGAGCAGTACTTC.

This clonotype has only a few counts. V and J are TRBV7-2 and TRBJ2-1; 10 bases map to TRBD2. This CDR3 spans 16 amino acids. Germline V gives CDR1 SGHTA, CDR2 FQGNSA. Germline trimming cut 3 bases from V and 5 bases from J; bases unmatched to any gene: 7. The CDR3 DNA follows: TGTGCCAGCAGCTTTCCGCTAGCGGGAGTAAACAATGAGCAGTTCTTC. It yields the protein CASSFPLAGVNNEQFF.

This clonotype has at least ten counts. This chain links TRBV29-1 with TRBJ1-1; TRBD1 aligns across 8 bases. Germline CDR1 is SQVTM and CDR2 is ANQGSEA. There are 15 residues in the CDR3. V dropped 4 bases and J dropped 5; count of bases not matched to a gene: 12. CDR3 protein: CSVGYQGASRTEAFF. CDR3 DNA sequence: TGCAGCGTTGGGTACCAGGGGGCGAGTCGAACTGAAGCTTTCTTT.

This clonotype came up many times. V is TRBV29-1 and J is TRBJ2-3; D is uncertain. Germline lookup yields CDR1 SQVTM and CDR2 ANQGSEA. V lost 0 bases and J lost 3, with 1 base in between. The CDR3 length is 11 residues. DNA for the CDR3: TGCAGCGTTGAAGAAACAGATACGCAGTATTTT. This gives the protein CSVEETDTQYF.

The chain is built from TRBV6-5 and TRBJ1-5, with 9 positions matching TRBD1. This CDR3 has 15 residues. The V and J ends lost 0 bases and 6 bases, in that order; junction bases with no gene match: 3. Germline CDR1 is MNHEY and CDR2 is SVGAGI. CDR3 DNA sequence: TGTGCCAGCAGTTACTCATACAGGGGGCTTCAGCCCCAGCATTTT. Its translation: CASSYSYRGLQPQHF.

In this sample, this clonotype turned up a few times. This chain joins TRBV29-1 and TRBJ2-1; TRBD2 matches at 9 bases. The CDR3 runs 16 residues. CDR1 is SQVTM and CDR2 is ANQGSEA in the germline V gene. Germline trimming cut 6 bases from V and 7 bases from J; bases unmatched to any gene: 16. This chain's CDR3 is CSVQNQASGIINEQFF. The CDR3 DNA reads TGCAGCGTACAAAACCAGGCTAGCGGGATTATTAATGAGCAGTTCTTC.

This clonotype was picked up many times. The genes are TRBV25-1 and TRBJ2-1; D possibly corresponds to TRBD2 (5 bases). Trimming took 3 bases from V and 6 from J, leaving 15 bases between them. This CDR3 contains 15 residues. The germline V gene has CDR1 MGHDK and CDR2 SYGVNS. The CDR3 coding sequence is TGTGCCAGCAGTGACCGTCCGGGAATACTCAATGAGCAGTTCTTC. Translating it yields CASSDRPGILNEQFF.

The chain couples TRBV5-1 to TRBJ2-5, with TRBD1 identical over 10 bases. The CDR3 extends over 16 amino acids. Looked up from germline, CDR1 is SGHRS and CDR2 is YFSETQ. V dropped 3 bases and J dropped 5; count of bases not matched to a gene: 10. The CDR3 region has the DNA TGCGCCAGCAGCTCGACTATGACAGGGGGCTTTGAGACCCAGTACTTC. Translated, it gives CASSSTMTGGFETQYF.

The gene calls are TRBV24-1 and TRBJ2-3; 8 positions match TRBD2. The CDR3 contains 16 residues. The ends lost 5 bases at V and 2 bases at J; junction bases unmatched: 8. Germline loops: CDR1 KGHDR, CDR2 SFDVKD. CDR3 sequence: CATSAGETSDTDTQYF. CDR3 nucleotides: TGTGCCACCAGTGCTGGCGAGACTAGCGACACAGATACGCAGTATTTT.

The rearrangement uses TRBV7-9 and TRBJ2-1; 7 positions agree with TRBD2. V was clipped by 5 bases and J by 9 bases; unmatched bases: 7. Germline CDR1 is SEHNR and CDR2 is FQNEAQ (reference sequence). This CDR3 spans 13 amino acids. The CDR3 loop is CASSPGLVSEQFF. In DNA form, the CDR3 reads TGTGCCAGCAGCCCCGGACTAGTTAGTGAGCAGTTCTTC.

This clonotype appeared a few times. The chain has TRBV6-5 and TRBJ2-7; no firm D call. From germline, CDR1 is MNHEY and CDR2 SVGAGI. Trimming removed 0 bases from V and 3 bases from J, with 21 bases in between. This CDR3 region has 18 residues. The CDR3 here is CASSYSPSSPERVYEQYF. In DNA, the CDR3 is TGTGCCAGCAGTTACTCCCCCTCATCTCCGGAAAGGGTCTACGAGCAGTACTTC.

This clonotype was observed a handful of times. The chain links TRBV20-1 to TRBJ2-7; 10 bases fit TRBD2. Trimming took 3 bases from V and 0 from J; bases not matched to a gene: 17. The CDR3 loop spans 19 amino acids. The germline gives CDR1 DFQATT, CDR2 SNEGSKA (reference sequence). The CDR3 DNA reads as TGCAGTGCTAGCCCTATGAGAGCGGGAGGGCTCTTGGTCTCCTACGAGCAGTACTTC. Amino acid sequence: CSASPMRAGGLLVSYEQYF.

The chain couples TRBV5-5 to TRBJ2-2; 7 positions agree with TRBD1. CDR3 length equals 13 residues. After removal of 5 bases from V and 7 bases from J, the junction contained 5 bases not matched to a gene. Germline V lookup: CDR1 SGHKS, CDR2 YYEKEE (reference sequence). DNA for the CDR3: TGTGCCAGCAGATTGACAGGGCTCGGGGAGCTGTTTTTT. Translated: CASRLTGLGELFF.

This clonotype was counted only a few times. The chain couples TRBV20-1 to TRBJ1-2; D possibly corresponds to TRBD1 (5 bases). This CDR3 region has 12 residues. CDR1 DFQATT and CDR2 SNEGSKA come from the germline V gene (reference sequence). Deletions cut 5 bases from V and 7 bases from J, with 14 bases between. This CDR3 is CSAQGSRSGYTF. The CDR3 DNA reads TGCAGTGCTCAGGGCTCCAGGAGTGGCTACACCTTC.

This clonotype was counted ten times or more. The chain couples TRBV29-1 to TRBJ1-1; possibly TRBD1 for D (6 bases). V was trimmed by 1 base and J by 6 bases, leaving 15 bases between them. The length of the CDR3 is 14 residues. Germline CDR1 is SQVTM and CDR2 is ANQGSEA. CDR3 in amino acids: CSVEGSGGGSEAFF. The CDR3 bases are TGCAGCGTTGAAGGTTCCGGGGGGGGCTCTGAAGCTTTCTTT.

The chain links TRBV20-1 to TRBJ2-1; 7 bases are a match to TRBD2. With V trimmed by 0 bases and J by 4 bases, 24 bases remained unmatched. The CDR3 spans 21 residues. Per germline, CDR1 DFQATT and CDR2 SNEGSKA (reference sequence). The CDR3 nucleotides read TGCAGTGCTAGAGATGGGGCGTCCGGGGAGGGGACCAACAAAGCATACAATGAGCAGTTCTTC. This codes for CSARDGASGEGTNKAYNEQFF.

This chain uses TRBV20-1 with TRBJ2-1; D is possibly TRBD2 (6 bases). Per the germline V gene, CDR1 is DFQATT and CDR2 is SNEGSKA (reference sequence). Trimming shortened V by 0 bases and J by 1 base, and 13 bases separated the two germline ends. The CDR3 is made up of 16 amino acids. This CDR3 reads CSARDVGSLSYNEQFF. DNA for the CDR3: TGCAGTGCTAGAGATGTCGGGAGCCTATCCTACAATGAGCAGTTCTTC.

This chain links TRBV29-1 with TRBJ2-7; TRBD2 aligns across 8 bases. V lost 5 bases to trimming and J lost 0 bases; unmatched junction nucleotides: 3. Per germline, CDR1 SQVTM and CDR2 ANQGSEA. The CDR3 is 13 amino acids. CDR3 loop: CSVPAGGSYEQYF. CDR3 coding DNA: TGCAGCGTTCCTGCGGGAGGCTCCTACGAGCAGTACTTC.

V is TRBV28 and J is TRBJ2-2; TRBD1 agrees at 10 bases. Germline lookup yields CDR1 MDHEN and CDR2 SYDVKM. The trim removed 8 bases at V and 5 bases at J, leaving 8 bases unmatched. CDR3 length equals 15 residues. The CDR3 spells CASGDRGRGTGELFF. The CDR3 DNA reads TGTGCCAGCGGTGACAGGGGGCGAGGGACCGGGGAGCTGTTTTTT. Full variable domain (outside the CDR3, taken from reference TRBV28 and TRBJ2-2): DVKVTQSSRYLVKRTGEKVFLECVQDMDHENMFWYRQDPGLGLRLIYFSYDVKMKEKGDIPEGYSVSREKKERFSLILESASTNQTSMYLCASGDRGRGTGELFFGEGSRLTVL.